This TCR beta chain was captured by sequencing in a study of T cell repertoires in cytomegalovirus infection. The ends lost 5 bases at V and 0 bases at J; junction bases unmatched: 6. Per germline, CDR1 PRHDT and CDR2 FYEKMQ (reference sequence). CDR3 size: 15 residues. TCRdb independently ran MiXCR on the reads; one entry per CDR3 protein. The sample shows just under 550,000 distinct CDR3 sequences, roughly 29% of them seen only once. The clonotype comes from a human donor in good health (CMV status not recorded). Some clones in this sample may be carry-over from other donors' samples. The specimen sequenced was PBMCs. The rearrangement uses TRBV13 and TRBJ2-7; TRBD2 agrees at 8 bases. CDR3: CASSPGLGISYEQYF. CDR3 coding DNA: TGTGCCAGCAGCCCGGGACTAGGGATCTCCTACGAGCAGTACTTC.